This passage covers 11 T cell receptor beta chains from one sample sequenced in a study of yellow fever vaccine responses in identical twins. MiXCR was run by TCRdb on the RT-PCR reads, yielding one entry per CDR3 protein. The sample includes thousands of distinct CDR3 sequences, 80% to 90% seen only once; the top ten take roughly 3.1%. The sample consisted of T cells from blood (PBMCs), unsorted or a sorted subset (not recorded which), taken before or after yellow fever vaccination (not recorded which). These receptors were collected from a woman younger than 30 who received the yellow fever vaccine.

This clonotype is a singleton in its sample. This chain connects TRBV12-3 or TRBV12-4 to TRBJ1-6; maybe TRBD1 (5 bases). The ends were cut back, 6 bases at V and 8 bases at J, with 11 bases in the middle. The CDR3 extends over 13 amino acids. This CDR3 reads CASRGGWDSPLHF. CDR3 in DNA: TGTGCCAGCAGGGGGGGTTGGGATTCACCCCTCCACTTT.

V and J are TRBV7-3 and TRBJ2-1, with a possible D match to TRBD1 (5 bases). Germline assignment: CDR1 SGHTA and CDR2 FQGTGA. The CDR3 sequence is 14 residues long. V was shortened by 3 bases and J by 7 bases, with 13 bases between the two germline ends. Here the CDR3 reads CASSLVQGWNEQFF. The CDR3 bases are TGTGCCAGCAGCTTGGTCCAGGGATGGAATGAGCAGTTCTTC.

The V gene is TRBV2, the J gene TRBJ2-1; unclear D gene. Trimming took off 6 bases at V and 3 bases at J, with 6 bases between the two ends. Germline CDR1 is SNHLY and CDR2 is FYNNEI. This CDR3 is 12 amino acids long. The CDR3 region has the DNA TGTGCCAGCAGCGCGGTCTACAATGAGCAGTTCTTC. This translates into CASSAVYNEQFF.

The chain is built from TRBV6-2 or TRBV6-3 and TRBJ2-3; 8 bases map to TRBD2. The CDR3 extends over 15 amino acids. Germline-derived CDR1 and CDR2 are MNHEY and SVGEGT. J gave up 4 bases and V 2 bases, and 5 bases lay outside the gene matches. CDR3 in amino acids: CASSYVAGGPDTQYF. CDR3 coding DNA: TGTGCCAGCAGTTACGTTGCGGGGGGCCCAGATACGCAGTATTTT.

The V gene is TRBV18, the J gene TRBJ2-7; 9 bases are a match to TRBD1. The CDR3 length is 17 residues. The V segment lost 2 bases and the J segment 1 base; nucleotides outside the gene matches: 9. The germline V gene has CDR1 KGHSH and CDR2 LQKENI. The CDR3 DNA follows: TGTGCCAGCTCACCAGTGGGGGACAGGGAACTATCCTACGAGCAGTACTTC. It encodes CASSPVGDRELSYEQYF.

The chain combines TRBV11-3 with TRBJ2-1, with 16 bases that match TRBD2. This CDR3 has 19 amino acids. V gave up 6 bases and J gave up 1 base; unmatched junction bases: 9. Germline V gene data show CDR1 as SGHNT and CDR2 as YENEEA. The DNA for the CDR3 is TGTGCCAGCAGACCTACCGGGACTAGCGGGGGGGTATCCTACAATGAGCAGTTCTTC. Its translation: CASRPTGTSGGVSYNEQFF.

The rearrangement links TRBV12-5 to TRBJ2-1; D unresolved. V was pared by 1 base and J by 0 bases, with 7 bases between. The CDR3 has 15 amino acids. Germline CDR1 reads LGHNT; CDR2 reads FRNRAP. DNA of the CDR3: TGTGCTAGTGGTTTGGGCTCCTCCTCCTACAATGAGCAGTTCTTC. This encodes CASGLGSSSYNEQFF.

The V call is TRBV6-2 or TRBV6-3, the J call TRBJ2-1; 7 bases agree with TRBD2. This CDR3 is 15 amino acids long. The V gene end was trimmed by 3 bases and the J gene end by 5 bases; junction bases not matched to a gene: 7. Germline lookup yields CDR1 MNHEY and CDR2 SVGEGT. The CDR3 nucleotides are TGTGCCAGCAGTTATCTAGCGGAACAGAACAATGAGCAGTTCTTC. Protein sequence: CASSYLAEQNNEQFF.

The V call is TRBV6-2 or TRBV6-3, the J call TRBJ2-5, with D perhaps matching TRBD2 (5 bases). The CDR3 consists of 19 residues. The ends were cut back, 2 bases at V and 3 bases at J, with 25 bases in the middle. The germline gives CDR1 MNHEY, CDR2 SVGEGT. The CDR3 spells CASSYPSPFVGYSEETQYF. The CDR3 nucleotides read TGTGCCAGCAGTTACCCTAGCCCATTTGTGGGTTATTCCGAAGAGACCCAGTACTTC.

The rearrangement links TRBV6-5 to TRBJ2-3, with TRBD1 matching over 7 bases. Germline CDR1 is MNHEY and CDR2 is SVGAGI. The ends lost 2 bases at V and 5 bases at J; junction bases unmatched: 10. The CDR3 sequence is 16 residues long. The CDR3 nucleotides read TGTGCCAGCAGTTACCACGATTTTGACAGGGAAGATACGCAGTATTTT. This gives the protein CASSYHDFDREDTQYF.

V is TRBV11-3 and J is TRBJ2-1, with 8 bases lining up with TRBD2. The CDR3 spans 15 residues. Germline loops: CDR1 SGHNT, CDR2 YENEEA. V was clipped by 5 bases and J by 10 bases; unmatched bases: 13. CDR3 sequence: CASSLHSGMQREQFF. CDR3 coding DNA: TGTGCCAGCAGCCTACATAGCGGGATGCAACGCGAGCAGTTCTTC.